These 13 T cell receptor beta chains originate from one sample sequenced in a study of cytomegalovirus exposure and HLA in healthy donors. PCR employed 60 Vbeta and 13 Jbeta primers. Here immunoSEQ multiplex PCR was the method, and the copy in TCRdb shows in-frame clones only, minus some. The data hold 120,000 to 150,000 clones, with 55% to 80% observed a single time. The sample was PBMCs. The receptor set was obtained from a middle-aged woman in good health and CMV-seronegative.

The chain combines TRBV27 with TRBJ1-5; no clear D. Germline V gene lookup returns CDR1 MNHEY and CDR2 SMNVEV (reference sequence). The CDR3 covers 13 residues. V lost 3 bases, J lost 4 bases, and 7 bases lay in between. As DNA, the CDR3 is TGTGCCAGCAGTTTTGGGCAGAATCAGCCCCAGCATTTT. Protein: CASSFGQNQPQHF.

V and J are TRBV11-3 and TRBJ2-1, with D perhaps TRBD2 (6 bases). Per germline, CDR1 SGHNT and CDR2 YENEEA. The CDR3 extends over 12 amino acids. V was pared by 5 bases and J by 8 bases, with 10 bases between. The CDR3, as DNA: TGTGCCAGCAGCGGAGGGTTGGATGAGCAGTTCTTC. This translates into CASSGGLDEQFF.

The chain employs TRBV19 and TRBJ2-1; 8 positions match TRBD2. Germline CDR1 reads LNHDA; CDR2 reads SQIVND (reference sequence). Trimming removed 10 bases from V and 7 bases from J; junction bases left unmatched: 12. The CDR3 is 14 residues long. The CDR3, as DNA: TGTGCCACCGCCCTATTGGCGGGGGGTAATGAGCAGTTCTTC. It translates to CATALLAGGNEQFF.

This chain uses TRBV7-9 with TRBJ1-2; 10 bases align to TRBD1. V lost 5 bases and J lost 5; bases outside the gene matches: 5. In germline, CDR1 is SEHNR, CDR2 FQNEAQ (reference sequence). This CDR3 comprises 14 residues. Written as DNA, the CDR3 is TGTGCCAGCAGCCCGGGACAGGGGTGGTATGGCTACACCTTC. As protein: CASSPGQGWYGYTF.

The rearrangement uses TRBV11-3 and TRBJ1-1; 7 bases agree with TRBD1. Unmatched junction bases numbered 4, after V lost 5 bases and J lost 4 bases. This CDR3 is 13 amino acids long. Germline assignment: CDR1 SGHNT and CDR2 YENEEA. The CDR3, as DNA: TGTGCCAGCAGCAAAACAGGGGCCACTGAAGCTTTCTTT. This translates into CASSKTGATEAFF.

The chain is built from TRBV2 and TRBJ1-5; D is possibly TRBD1 (6 bases). V dropped 7 bases and J dropped 7 bases, with 14 bases sitting between them. CDR3 length equals 13 residues. Germline CDR1 reads SNHLY; CDR2 reads FYNNEI. The CDR3 sequence: CASTGTGTQPQHF. The CDR3 DNA follows: TGTGCCAGCACCGGAACAGGGACGCAGCCCCAGCATTTT.

The V gene is TRBV19, the J gene TRBJ1-5; TRBD1 aligns across 10 bases. Germline V gene sequence: CDR1 LNHDA, CDR2 SQIVND (reference sequence). Germline trimming cut 6 bases from V and 7 bases from J; bases unmatched to any gene: 15. This CDR3 has 17 amino acids. In DNA form, the CDR3 reads TGTGCCAGTAGCCCAAAAGGGACAGGGGTGTTTTGGCAGCCCCAGCATTTT. Translation gives CASSPKGTGVFWQPQHF.

The chain carries TRBV6-4 and TRBJ2-7, with 7 bases identical to TRBD2. Germline trimming cut 0 bases from V and 2 bases from J; bases unmatched to any gene: 10. CDR1 is MRHNA and CDR2 is SNTAGT in the germline V gene. The CDR3 is made up of 17 amino acids. DNA of the CDR3: TGTGCCAGCAGTGACTCAGAGATTGGGGAGGGTGCCTACGAGCAGTACGTC. The encoded protein is CASSDSEIGEGAYEQYV.

This clone was recorded a few times. The gene calls are TRBV2 and TRBJ2-1; 9 positions match TRBD2. Losses at the gene ends were 7 bases for V and 10 bases for J; bases not matched to a gene: 11. The CDR3 runs to 14 residues. Looked up from germline, CDR1 is SNHLY and CDR2 is FYNNEI. For the CDR3, the DNA is TGTGCCAGCACTACCTATCCCCTAGCGGGGGAGCAGTTCTTC. Translating it yields CASTTYPLAGEQFF.

This clone was seen a handful of times. This chain joins TRBV11-1 and TRBJ1-2; D is unclear. The V gene's germline CDR1 is SGHAT and CDR2 FQDESV (reference sequence). The V end was cut by 5 bases, the J end by 5 bases, with 12 bases between. CDR3 length: 13 residues. DNA of the CDR3: TGTGCCAGCAGCCCAGGATTACGATATGGCTACACCTTC. This sequence encodes CASSPGLRYGYTF.

This CDR3 reads CASSQGGHLETDTQYF. CDR3 in DNA: TGCGCCAGCAGCCAAGGTGGACACCTAGAGACAGATACGCAGTATTTT. The V gene is TRBV4-3, the J gene TRBJ2-3; a possible D gene is TRBD1 (5 bases). This CDR3 has 16 amino acids. The V gene's germline CDR1 is LGHNA and CDR2 YSLEER. V was clipped by 1 base and J by 3 bases, with 14 bases between them.

In this sample, this clone turned up a few times. The rearrangement links TRBV2 to TRBJ1-1, with D perhaps TRBD1 (5 bases). Germline-derived CDR1 and CDR2 are SNHLY and FYNNEI. The CDR3 is made up of 16 amino acids. With 5 bases removed from V and 0 bases from J, the gap between germline ends came to 16 bases. The CDR3 nucleotides read TGTGCCAGCAGTAGAAACCCGGGACTCCTGAACACTGAAGCTTTCTTT. This encodes CASSRNPGLLNTEAFF.

The V call is TRBV9, the J call TRBJ1-1; D not certain. The germline gives CDR1 SGDLS, CDR2 YYNGEE. The CDR3 loop spans 15 amino acids. V was cut by 0 bases and J by 0 bases, with 9 bases left in between. The chain's CDR3 is CASSVADQMNTEAFF. The CDR3 DNA follows: TGTGCCAGCAGCGTAGCCGATCAGATGAACACTGAAGCTTTCTTT.